The present T cell receptor (beta chain) was sequenced within a study of T cell responses to AZD1222 COVID-19 vaccine. Looking at the study overall: Analyses pooled second doses at about 4 or about 12 weeks. Study-wide points: Repertoire collection took place solely once the T cell response had peaked.

J gave up 6 bases and V 5 bases, and 8 bases lay outside the gene matches. The CDR3 extends over 16 amino acids. The V gene's germline CDR1 is SGHAT and CDR2 FQNNGV. As for this clone: Its specificity is unknown.

Here immunoSEQ multiplex PCR was the method, and the copy in TCRdb shows in-frame clones only, minus some. The table lists fewer than 50,000 clones, over 60% of them singletons, with less than 5% in the top ten. The TCR was taken from an adult in good health. The V call is TRBV11-2, the J call TRBJ1-6, with 9 bases lining up with TRBD1. Sample: peripheral blood, taken on day 0 of AZD1222 vaccination. In DNA, the CDR3 is TGTGCCAGCAGCCCATCACAGGGGGCCGGTAATTCACCCCTCCACTTT. This translates into CASSPSQGAGNSPLHF.